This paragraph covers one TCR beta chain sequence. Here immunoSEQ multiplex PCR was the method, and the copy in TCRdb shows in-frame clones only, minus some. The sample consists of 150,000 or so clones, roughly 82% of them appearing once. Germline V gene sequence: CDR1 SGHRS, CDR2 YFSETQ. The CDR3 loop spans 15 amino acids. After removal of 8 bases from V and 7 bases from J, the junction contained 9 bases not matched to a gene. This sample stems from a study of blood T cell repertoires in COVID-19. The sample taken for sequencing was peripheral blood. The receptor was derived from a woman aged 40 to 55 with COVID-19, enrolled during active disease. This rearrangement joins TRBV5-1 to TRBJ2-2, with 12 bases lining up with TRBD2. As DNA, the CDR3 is TGCGCCAGTAGGCTAGCGGGAGGGCCGAACGGGGAGCTGTTTTTT. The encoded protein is CASRLAGGPNGELFF.